A selection of T cell receptor beta chains follows, all from one sample in a study of identical twins. TCRdb passed the 5' RACE reads through MiXCR, listing each CDR3 protein once. The sample has 200,000 or so distinct CDR3 sequences; around a sixth are singletons. The sample also formed part of further work on T cells expressing NK-cell markers.

Sequenced material: CD8+ T cells sorted from blood. The source of these receptors is a woman aged 18-30 years in good health. CDR3s include the opening cysteine and the closing phenylalanine or tryptophan. A D gene is named only where the DNA matches it firmly. Size values are once, few and many counts, or a class for expanded clones, and some rows have none.

.	TRBV11-2	TRBD2	TRBJ2-1	TGTGCCAGCAGCAAACAGACCGGGACTAGCGGGGCCAATGAGCAGTTCTTC	CASSKQTGTSGANEQFF
.	TRBV6-2/TRBV6-3	TRBD2	TRBJ2-4	TGTGCCAGCGGCTGGCGGGAGGCCAAAAACATTCAGTACTTC	CASGWREAKNIQYF
few	TRBV7-9	TRBD1	TRBJ2-3	TGTGCCAGCAGCTTCCGGGACAGGGGAACAGATACGCAGTATTTT	CASSFRDRGTDTQYF
.	TRBV7-9	.	TRBJ2-5	TGTGCCAGCAGCTTCTCCGACTGGCTAGAGACCCAGTACTTC	CASSFSDWLETQYF
once	TRBV12-3/TRBV12-4	TRBD1	TRBJ2-7	TGTGCCAGCAGTTCCCGAATTGGACAGGCCATTAAGGGTTACGAGCAGTACTTC	CASSSRIGQAIKGYEQYF
.	TRBV5-1	TRBD1	TRBJ2-1	TGCGCCAGCAGGTCGGGACAGGGGGCGTCCTACAATGAGCAGTTCTTC	CASRSGQGASYNEQFF
.	TRBV21-1	.	TRBJ2-7	TGTGCCAGCAGCAAAAGCGGGTACTCCTACGAGCAGTACTTC	CASSKSGYSYEQYF
few	TRBV29-1	TRBD1	TRBJ1-2	TGCAGCGTTGAAGGGGATCCGGGACAGGGGAACTATGGCTACACCTTC	CSVEGDPGQGNYGYTF
few	TRBV5-1	.	TRBJ2-7	TGCGCCAGCAGCTTGGAGTGGGAGGACTCCTACGAGCAGTACTTC	CASSLEWEDSYEQYF
few	TRBV5-5	TRBD1	TRBJ1-5	TGTGCCAGCAGCTGGACAGGGGGAAGCAATCAGCCCCAGCATTTT	CASSWTGGSNQPQHF
few	TRBV19	.	TRBJ1-1	TGTGCCAGTGATGGAGGGAGGGAGACTGAAGCTTTCTTT	CASDGGRETEAFF
few	TRBV11-3	TRBD2	TRBJ2-7	TGTGCCAGCAGCTTACCAGCGGGGGGCTTCCTATCCTACGAGCAGTACTTC	CASSLPAGGFLSYEQYF
few	TRBV18	.	TRBJ2-7	TGTGCCAGCTCACCACGCGACGAGCAGTACTTC	CASSPRDEQYF
many	TRBV9	.	TRBJ2-1	TGTGCCAGCAGCGTAGGGGATAACAATGAGCAGTTCTTC	CASSVGDNNEQFF
.	TRBV4-3	TRBD2	TRBJ2-3	TGCGCCAGCAGCCAAGCCCTAGCGGGAGTAGCAGATACGCAGTATTTT	CASSQALAGVADTQYF
.	TRBV6-5	TRBD2	TRBJ2-1	TGTGCCAGCAGTTCCTCACTAGCGGGAGCCTACAATGAGCAGTTCTTC	CASSSSLAGAYNEQFF